This T cell receptor beta chain was retrieved from a study of technical replicates of blood from several donors. The protocol was immunoSEQ multiplex PCR, while the TCRdb copy is restricted to in-frame clones and leaves out a portion. The sample lists about 13,000 clones, 95% occurring once. The CDR3 runs to 13 residues. Germline loops: CDR1 GTSNPN, CDR2 SVGIG (reference sequence). Trimming left V 1 base short and J 3 bases short, with 7 bases between. The chain joins TRBV30 to TRBJ1-3; TRBD1 might be the D (6 bases). The clonotype originates from a human donor in good health. Sample: PBMCs. The CDR3 DNA follows: TGTGCCTGGAGTGGGACAGTTGGAAACACCATATATTTT. Translated, it gives CAWSGTVGNTIYF. Looking up the rest from reference TRBV30 and TRBJ1-3 gives the full variable domain: SQTIHQWPATLVQPVGSPLSLECTVEGTSNPNLYWYRQAAGRGLQLLFYSVGIGQISSEVPQNLSASRPQDRQFILSSKKLLLSDSGFYLCAWSGTVGNTIYFGEGSWLTVV.